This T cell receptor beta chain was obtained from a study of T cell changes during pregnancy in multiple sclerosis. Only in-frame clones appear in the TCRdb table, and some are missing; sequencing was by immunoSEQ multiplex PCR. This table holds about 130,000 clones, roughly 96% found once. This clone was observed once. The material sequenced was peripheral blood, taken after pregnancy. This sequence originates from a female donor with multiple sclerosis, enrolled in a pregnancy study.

This CDR3 is CASSLALAGVADTQYF. The CDR3 nucleotides read TGCGCCAGCAGCTTGGCACTAGCGGGAGTGGCGGATACGCAGTATTTT. The V gene is TRBV5-1, the J gene TRBJ2-3; the match to TRBD2 covers 11 bases. CDR3 length: 16 residues. J gave up 6 bases and V 0 bases, and 6 bases lay outside the gene matches. Per germline, CDR1 SGHRS and CDR2 YFSETQ.